Sequencing of this T cell receptor (beta chain) was carried out in a study of CD8+CD57+ T cells in acquired aplastic anemia. Whoever was chosen for sequencing had shown CD8+CD57+ cell expansion by flow cytometry. In this sample, this clonotype turned up many times. TCR beta VDJ and CDR3 profiles were obtained from a genomic DNA template. MiXCR, run by TCRdb on the reads, gives a single entry per CDR3 protein. The table lists about half a million distinct CDR3 sequences, roughly a third of them singletons. The CDR3 runs to 14 residues. Looked up from germline, CDR1 is LNHDA and CDR2 is SQIVND (reference sequence). V trimming: 6 bases; J trimming: 6 bases; junction bases outside the gene matches: 7.

The chain carries TRBV19 and TRBJ2-2; 7 nucleotides match TRBD1. Sequencing was carried out using sorted CD4+, CD8+, or CD8+CD57+ T cells (not recorded which) from PBMCs. This receptor was obtained from a human donor with aplastic anemia. The CDR3 spells CASRTGPLAGELFF. Written as DNA, the CDR3 is TGTGCCAGTAGGACAGGGCCACTGGCCGGGGAGCTGTTTTTT.